This TCR beta chain was sequenced in a study of blood T cell repertoires in COVID-19. Study details: Collection of acute and convalescent COVID-19 samples took place in the United States, Italy and Spain. In each case, the material was cDNA or gDNA derived from T cells, B-cell-depleted T cells, or PBMCs.

Per the authors' pipeline: The authors estimated nucleated cell counts from reference gene primer amplification. Clones were read by immunoSEQ multiplex PCR, and TCRdb kept only the in-frame ones, dropping some. The V and J calls and clone size are taken from that table; D and trimming were inferred from the DNA. This sample yields approximately 100,000 clones, of which 70% to 85% are seen a single time; under 8% belongs to the top ten. The germline V gene encodes CDR1 MDHEN and CDR2 SYDVKM. V was shortened by 8 bases and J by 7 bases, with 14 bases between the two germline ends. The CDR3 spans 13 residues.

The V gene is TRBV28, the J gene TRBJ2-2, with D possibly TRBD1 on 6 matching bases. The material sequenced was peripheral blood. This TCR came from a woman older than 75 with active or convalescent COVID-19. DNA for the CDR3: TGTGCCAGCCTGACAGGAGACGGCGGGGAGCTGTTTTTT. Protein sequence: CASLTGDGGELFF.